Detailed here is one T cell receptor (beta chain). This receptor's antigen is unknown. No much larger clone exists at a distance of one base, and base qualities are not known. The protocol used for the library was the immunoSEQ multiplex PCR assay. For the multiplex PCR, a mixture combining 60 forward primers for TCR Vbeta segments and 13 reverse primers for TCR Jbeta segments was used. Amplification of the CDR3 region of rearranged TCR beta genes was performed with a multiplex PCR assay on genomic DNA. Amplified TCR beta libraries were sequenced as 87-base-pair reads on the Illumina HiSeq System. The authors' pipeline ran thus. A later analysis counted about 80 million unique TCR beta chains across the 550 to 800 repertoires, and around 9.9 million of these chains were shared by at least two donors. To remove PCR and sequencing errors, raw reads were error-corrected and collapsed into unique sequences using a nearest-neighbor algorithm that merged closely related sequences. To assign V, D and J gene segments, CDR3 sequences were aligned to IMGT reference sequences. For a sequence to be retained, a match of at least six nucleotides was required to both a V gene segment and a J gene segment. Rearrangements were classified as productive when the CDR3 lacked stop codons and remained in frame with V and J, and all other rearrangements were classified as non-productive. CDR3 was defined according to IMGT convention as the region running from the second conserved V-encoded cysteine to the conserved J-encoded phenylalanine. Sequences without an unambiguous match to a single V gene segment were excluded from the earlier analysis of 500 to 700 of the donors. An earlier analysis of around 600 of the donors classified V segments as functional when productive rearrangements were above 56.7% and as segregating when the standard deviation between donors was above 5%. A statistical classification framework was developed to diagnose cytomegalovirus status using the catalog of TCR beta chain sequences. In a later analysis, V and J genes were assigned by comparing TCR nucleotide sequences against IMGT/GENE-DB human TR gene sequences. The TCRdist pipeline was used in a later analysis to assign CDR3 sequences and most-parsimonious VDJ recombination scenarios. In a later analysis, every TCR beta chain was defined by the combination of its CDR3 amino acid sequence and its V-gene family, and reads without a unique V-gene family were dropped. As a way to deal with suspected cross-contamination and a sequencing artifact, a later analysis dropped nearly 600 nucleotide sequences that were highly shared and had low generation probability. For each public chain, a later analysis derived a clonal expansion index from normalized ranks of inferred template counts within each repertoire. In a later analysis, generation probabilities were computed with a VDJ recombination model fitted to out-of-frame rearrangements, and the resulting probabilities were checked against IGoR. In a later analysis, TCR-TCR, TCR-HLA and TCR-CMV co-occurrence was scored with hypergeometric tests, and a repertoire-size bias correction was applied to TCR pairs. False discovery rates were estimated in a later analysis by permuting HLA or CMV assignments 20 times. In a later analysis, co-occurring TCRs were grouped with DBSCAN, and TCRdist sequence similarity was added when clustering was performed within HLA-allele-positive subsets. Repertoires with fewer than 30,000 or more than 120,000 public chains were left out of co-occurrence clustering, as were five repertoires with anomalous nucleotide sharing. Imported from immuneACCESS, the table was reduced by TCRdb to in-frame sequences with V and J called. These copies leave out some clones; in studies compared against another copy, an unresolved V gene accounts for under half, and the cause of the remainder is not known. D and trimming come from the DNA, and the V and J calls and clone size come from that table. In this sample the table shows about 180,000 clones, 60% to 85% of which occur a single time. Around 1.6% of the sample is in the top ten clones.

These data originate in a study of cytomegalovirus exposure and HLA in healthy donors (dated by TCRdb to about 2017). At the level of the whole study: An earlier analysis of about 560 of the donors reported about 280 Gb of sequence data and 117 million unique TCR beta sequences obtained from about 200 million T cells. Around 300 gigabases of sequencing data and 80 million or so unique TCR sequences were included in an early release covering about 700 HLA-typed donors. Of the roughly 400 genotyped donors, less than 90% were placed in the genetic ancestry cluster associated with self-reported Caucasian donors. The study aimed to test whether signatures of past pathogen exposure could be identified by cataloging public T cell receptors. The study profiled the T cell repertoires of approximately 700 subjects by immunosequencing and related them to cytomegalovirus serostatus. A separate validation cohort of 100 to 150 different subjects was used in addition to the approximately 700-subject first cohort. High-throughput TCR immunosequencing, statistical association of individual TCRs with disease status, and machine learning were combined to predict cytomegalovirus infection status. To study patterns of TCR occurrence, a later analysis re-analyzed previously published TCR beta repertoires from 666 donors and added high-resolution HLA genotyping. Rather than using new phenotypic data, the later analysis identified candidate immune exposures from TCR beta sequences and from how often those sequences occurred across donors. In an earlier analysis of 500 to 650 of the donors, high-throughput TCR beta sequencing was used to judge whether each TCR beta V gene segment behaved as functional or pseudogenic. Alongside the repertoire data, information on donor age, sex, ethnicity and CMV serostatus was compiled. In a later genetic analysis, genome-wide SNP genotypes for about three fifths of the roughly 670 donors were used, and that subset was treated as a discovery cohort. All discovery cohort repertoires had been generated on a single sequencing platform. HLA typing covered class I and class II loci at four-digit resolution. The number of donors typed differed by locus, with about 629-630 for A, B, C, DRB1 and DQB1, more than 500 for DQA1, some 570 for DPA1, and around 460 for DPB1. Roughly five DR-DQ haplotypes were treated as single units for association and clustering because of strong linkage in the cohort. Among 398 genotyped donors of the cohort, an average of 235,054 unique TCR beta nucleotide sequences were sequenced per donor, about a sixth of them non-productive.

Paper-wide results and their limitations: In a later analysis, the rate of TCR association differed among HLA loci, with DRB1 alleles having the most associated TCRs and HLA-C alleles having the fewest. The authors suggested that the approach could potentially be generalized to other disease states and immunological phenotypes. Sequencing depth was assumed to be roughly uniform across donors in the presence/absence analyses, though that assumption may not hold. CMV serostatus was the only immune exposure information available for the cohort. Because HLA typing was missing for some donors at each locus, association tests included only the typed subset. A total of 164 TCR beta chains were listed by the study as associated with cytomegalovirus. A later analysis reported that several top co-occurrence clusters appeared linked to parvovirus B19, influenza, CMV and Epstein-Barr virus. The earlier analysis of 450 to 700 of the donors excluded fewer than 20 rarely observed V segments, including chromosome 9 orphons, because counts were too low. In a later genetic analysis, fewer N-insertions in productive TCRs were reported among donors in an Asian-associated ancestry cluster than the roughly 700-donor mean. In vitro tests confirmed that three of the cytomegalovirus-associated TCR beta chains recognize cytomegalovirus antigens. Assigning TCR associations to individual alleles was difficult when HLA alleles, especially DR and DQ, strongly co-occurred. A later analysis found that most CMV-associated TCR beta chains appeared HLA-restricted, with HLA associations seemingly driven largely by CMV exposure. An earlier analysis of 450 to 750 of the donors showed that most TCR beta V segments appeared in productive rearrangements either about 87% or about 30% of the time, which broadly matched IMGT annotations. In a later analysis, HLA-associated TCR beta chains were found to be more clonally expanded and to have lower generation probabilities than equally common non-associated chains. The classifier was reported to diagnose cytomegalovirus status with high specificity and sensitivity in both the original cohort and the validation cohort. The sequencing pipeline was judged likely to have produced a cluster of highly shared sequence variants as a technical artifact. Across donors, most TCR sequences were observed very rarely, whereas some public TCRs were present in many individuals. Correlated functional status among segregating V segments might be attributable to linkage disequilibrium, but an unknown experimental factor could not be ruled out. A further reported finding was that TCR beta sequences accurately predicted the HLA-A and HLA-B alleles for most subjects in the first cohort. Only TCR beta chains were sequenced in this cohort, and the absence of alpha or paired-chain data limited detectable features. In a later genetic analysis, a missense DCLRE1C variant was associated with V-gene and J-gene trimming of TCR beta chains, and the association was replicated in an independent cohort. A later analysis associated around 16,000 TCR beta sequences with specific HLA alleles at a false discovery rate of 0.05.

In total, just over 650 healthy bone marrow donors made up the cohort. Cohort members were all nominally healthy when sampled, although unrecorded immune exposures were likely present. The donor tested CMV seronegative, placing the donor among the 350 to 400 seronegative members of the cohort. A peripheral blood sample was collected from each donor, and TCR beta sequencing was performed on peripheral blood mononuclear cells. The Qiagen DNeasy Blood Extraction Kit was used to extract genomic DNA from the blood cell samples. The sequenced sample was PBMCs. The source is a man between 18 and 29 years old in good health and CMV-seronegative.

For the CDR3, the sequence is CASRTGVNSPLHF. The nucleotide sequence reads TGTGCCAGCCGGACAGGGGTGAATTCACCCCTCCACTTT. The rearrangement combines TRBV2 with TRBJ1-6; 9 of the junction bases match TRBD1. Ends trimmed: V by 8 bases, J by 7 bases; bases unmatched to a gene: 3. From its cysteine to its phenylalanine, the CDR3 spans 13 amino acids. The only DNA kept is the CDR3, 39 bases in frame from the first base. Based on the germline V gene, the CDR1 and CDR2 sequences are SNHLY and FYNNEI. Full variable domain (CDR3 extended with the reference TRBV2 and TRBJ1-6 proteins): EPEVTQTPSHQVTQMGQEVILRCVPISNHLYFYWYRQILGQKVEFLVSFYNNEISEKSEIFDDQFSVERPDGSNFTLKIRSTKLEDSAMYFCASRTGVNSPLHFGNGTRLTVT.